Listed here is a single T cell receptor (beta chain). The sample is drawn from a study of low-dose radiotherapy and immunotherapy resistance in tumors. Study as a whole: Cohort 2, a group dosed every two weeks at 1 Gy per fraction, received 13 Gy in total over 26 weeks.

With TRAV- and TRBV-specific primers, first-strand cDNA was made, covering the alpha and beta chains. Amplification, which lasted approximately 19 PCR cycles, used a constant-region primer and V-primer adapter to amplify TCRs. TCRdb reprocessed the reads with MiXCR, giving one entry per CDR3 protein. Of about 71,000 distinct CDR3 sequences in the sample, around 30% were seen once. Time point meaning: before trial treatment. Donors were dosed with nivolumab and ipilimumab; they also received aspirin, low-dose cyclophosphamide and low-dose radiotherapy. Losses at the gene ends were 5 bases for V and 5 bases for J; bases not matched to a gene: 8. The CDR3 contains 16 residues. CDR1 and CDR2 (germline): SGHNT, YENEEA.

This material consisted of PBMCs, taken before treatment. The TCR sequence derives from a female donor with ovarian cancer. The rearrangement links TRBV11-3 to TRBJ2-1; 11 bases fit TRBD2. CDR3 sequence (DNA): TGTGCCAGCAGCGTCAATAGCGGGGGGGTGGACAATGAGCAGTTCTTC. Amino acid sequence: CASSVNSGGVDNEQFF. Variable domain in full (rest from reference TRBV11-3 and TRBJ2-1): EAGVVQSPRYKIIEKKQPVAFWCNPISGHNTLYWYLQNLGQGPELLIRYENEEAVDDSQLPKDRFSAERLKGVDSTLKIQPAELGDSAVYLCASSVNSGGVDNEQFFGPGTRLTVL.